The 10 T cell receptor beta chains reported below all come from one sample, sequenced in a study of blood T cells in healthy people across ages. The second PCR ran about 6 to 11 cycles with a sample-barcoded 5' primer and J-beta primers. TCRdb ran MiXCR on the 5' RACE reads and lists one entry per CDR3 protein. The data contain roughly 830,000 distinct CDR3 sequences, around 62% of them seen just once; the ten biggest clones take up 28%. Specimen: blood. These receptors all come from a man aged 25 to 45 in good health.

The CDR3 reads CSAAGGRYNEQYF. CDR3 nucleotides: TGCAGTGCTGCGGGGGGGCGTTACAATGAGCAGTACTTC. The chain carries TRBV20-1 and TRBJ2-5, with TRBD2 identical over 9 bases. V was pared by 5 bases and J by 11 bases, with 12 bases of the junction left unmatched. CDR1 DFQATT and CDR2 SNEGSKA come from the germline V gene (reference sequence). This CDR3 has 13 residues.

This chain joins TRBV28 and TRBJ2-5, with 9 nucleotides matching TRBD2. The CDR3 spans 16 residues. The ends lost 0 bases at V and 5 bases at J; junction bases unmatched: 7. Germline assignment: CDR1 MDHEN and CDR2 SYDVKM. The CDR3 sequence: CASSLWSSGAGETQYF. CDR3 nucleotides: TGTGCCAGCAGTTTATGGTCTAGCGGGGCGGGGGAGACCCAGTACTTC. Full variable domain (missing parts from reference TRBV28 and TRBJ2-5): DVKVTQSSRYLVKRTGEKVFLECVQDMDHENMFWYRQDPGLGLRLIYFSYDVKMKEKGDIPEGYSVSREKKERFSLILESASTNQTSMYLCASSLWSSGAGETQYFGPGTRLLVL.

The chain's CDR3 is CATSPGTGAYEQYF. The CDR3 DNA sequence: TGTGCCACCAGTCCCGGGACAGGAGCCTACGAGCAGTACTTC. The chain carries TRBV15 and TRBJ2-7; TRBD1 aligns across 8 bases. This CDR3 comprises 14 residues. With V trimmed by 6 bases and J by 2 bases, 6 bases remained unmatched. Germline CDR1 LNHNV, CDR2 YYDKDF (reference sequence).

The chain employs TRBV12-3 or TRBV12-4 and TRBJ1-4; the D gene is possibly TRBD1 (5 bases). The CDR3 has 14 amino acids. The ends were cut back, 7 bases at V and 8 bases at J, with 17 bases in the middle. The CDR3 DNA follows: TGTGCCAGCACCTCAGGAGGGACTGACGAAAAACTGTTTTTT. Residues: CASTSGGTDEKLFF.

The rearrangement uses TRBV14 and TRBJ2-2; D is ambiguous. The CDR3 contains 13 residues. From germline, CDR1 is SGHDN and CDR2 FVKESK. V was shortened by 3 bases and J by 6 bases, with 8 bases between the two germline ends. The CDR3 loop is CASSHPRAGELFF. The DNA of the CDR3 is TGTGCCAGCAGCCATCCTAGGGCCGGGGAGCTGTTTTTT.

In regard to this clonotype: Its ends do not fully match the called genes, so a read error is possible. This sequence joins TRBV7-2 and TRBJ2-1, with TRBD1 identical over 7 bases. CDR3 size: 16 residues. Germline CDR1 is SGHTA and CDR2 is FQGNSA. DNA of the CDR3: TGTGCCAGCAACTTAGAACAGGGGCCTCTTGGGAATGAGCAGTTCTTC. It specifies CASNLEQGPLGNEQFF.

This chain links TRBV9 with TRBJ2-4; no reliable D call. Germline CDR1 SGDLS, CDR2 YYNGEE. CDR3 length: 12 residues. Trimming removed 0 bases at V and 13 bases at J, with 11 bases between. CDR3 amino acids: CASSVEGEIQYF. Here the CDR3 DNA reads TGTGCCAGCAGCGTAGAAGGCGAAATACAGTACTTC.

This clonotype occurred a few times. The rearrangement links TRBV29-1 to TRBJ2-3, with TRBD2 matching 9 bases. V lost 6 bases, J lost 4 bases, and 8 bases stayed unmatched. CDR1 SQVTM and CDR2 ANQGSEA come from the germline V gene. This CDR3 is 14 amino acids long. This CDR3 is CSVGTSRDSDTQYF. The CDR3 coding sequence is TGCAGCGTCGGGACTAGCCGGGACTCAGATACGCAGTATTTT.

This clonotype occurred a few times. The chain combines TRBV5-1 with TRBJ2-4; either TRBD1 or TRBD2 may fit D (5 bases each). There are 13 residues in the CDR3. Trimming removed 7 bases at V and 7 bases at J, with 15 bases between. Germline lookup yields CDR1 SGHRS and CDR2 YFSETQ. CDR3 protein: CASGDGVINIQYF. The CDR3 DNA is TGCGCCAGCGGGGACGGGGTTATCAACATTCAGTACTTC.

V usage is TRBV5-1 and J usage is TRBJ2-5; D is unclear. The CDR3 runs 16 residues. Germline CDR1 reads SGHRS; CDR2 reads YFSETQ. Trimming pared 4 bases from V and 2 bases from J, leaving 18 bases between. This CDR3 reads CASSLVGFISQETQYF. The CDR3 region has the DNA TGCGCCAGCAGCCTCGTAGGTTTCATTTCACAAGAGACCCAGTACTTC. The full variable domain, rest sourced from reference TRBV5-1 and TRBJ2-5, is KAGVTQTPRYLIKTRGQQVTLSCSPISGHRSVSWYQQTPGQGLQFLFEYFSETQRNKGNFPGRFSGRQFSNSRSEMNVSTLELGDSALYLCASSLVGFISQETQYFGPGTRLLVL.